Described below is a single TCR beta chain sequence and its context. A few counts support this clone. Its cognate antigen has yet to be identified. Base qualities are not at hand, and no much larger clone is one base apart. These data are taken from a study of control samples from healthy donors and cancer patients (dated by TCRdb to 2018 to 2021). Library prep was done by the immunoSEQ multiplex PCR assay. TCRdb obtained this table from immuneACCESS and retained in-frame rearrangements with V and J assigned. These tables miss some clones; where compared with another copy, unresolved V genes account for less than half of the shortfall, and the remainder is unexplained. This sample gives tens of thousands of clones in total; roughly 90% of them show up just once. Over 4.5% of the sample lies in the top ten. Taken from cysteine to phenylalanine, the CDR3 has 16 residues. Only CDR3 DNA is held: 48 bases, read in frame from base 1. The germline V gene (reference sequence) yields LNHDA for CDR1 and SQIVND for CDR2. Relative to germline, V is 7 bases shorter and J is 2 bases shorter, with 17 bases between their ends.

Sequencing input: PBMCs. This chain is built from TRBV19 and TRBJ1-4, with a weak D call of TRBD1 (5 bases match). The sequence was obtained from a man aged 55-75 years with colorectal cancer. The encoded CDR3 is CASTTRRQGTNEKLFF. The nucleotides are TGTGCCAGTACGACGCGCCGGCAGGGTACTAATGAAAAACTGTTTTTT.